This T cell receptor (beta chain) was documented in a study of neurological immune-mediated disorders. Study-wide results and limits: HTLV-1-associated myelopathy showed the most TCR clonal expansion; multiple sclerosis the least, below healthy controls. Among expanded clones, no CDR3 amino acid sequences were shared across subjects, a pattern suggesting private repertoires in all groups.

Germline CDR1 is LGHNT and CDR2 is FRNRAP. The CDR3 has 13 residues. V shed 8 bases and J 4 bases; nucleotides not matched to a gene: 2. The cDNA came from 5'RACE, which used 10-nucleotide random UMIs. TCRdb called the 5' RACE reads again in MiXCR, with one record for every CDR3 protein. The sample lists about 20,000 distinct CDR3 sequences, over 2.5% occurring once. This clonotype was counted ten times or more. What it binds is not known. This TCR was sampled from a woman aged 18-29 years with multiple sclerosis. Input material: PBMCs. V and J are TRBV12-5 and TRBJ2-3, with TRBD2 matching 11 bases. The CDR3 is CASTSGSSDTQYF. The CDR3 DNA reads TGTGCTAGTACTAGCGGGAGTTCAGATACGCAGTATTTT.